The 9 T cell receptor beta chains presented below share a single source sample, sequenced in a study of T cells in Graves' hyperthyroidism and ophthalmopathy (dated by TCRdb to between 2017 and 2020). Library preparation was by multiplex PCR. These reads were obtained on an Illumina HiSeq 2000. The TCR beta CDR3 regions were amplified from RNA transcripts. The TCR CDR3 was subjected to a first round of RT-PCR using the HTBI primer set and the Qiagen OneStep RT-PCR kit. Using fastp trimming at Q25 and MiXCR clonotype assembly, TCRdb reanalyzed the public sequencing data and kept in-frame beta chains. Rows merge per CDR3 protein into single entries with the most common DNA and genes. A total of about 200,000 distinct CDR3 sequences appear in this sample, around 17% of them only once. The top ten hold approximately 56% of the sample. The material sequenced was blood. All receptors come from a woman aged 50 to 60 with Graves' hyperthyroidism.

There are a few counts of this clonotype. The CDR3 coding sequence is TGCGCCAGCAGCTTGGCAACAGGGGAAGAGACCCAGTACTTC. This codes for CASSLATGEETQYF. The V and J genes are TRBV5-1 and TRBJ2-5; 7 bases agree with TRBD1. With 0 bases clipped from V and 3 bases from J, the junction kept 2 bases outside the gene matches. Germline V gene sequence: CDR1 SGHRS, CDR2 YFSETQ. The CDR3 is 14 amino acids.

This clonotype has just a few counts. This may stem from a read error, because a much larger clone lies one nucleotide away. The chain recombines TRBV27 with TRBJ2-7; the D is unclear. The CDR3 covers 15 residues. Trimming pared 2 bases from V and 6 bases from J, leaving 17 bases between. From germline, CDR1 is MNHEY and CDR2 SMNVEV (reference sequence). CDR3 in DNA: TGTGCCAGCAGTTTAGGCAGGCGACCGACCTGCGAGCAGTACTTC. Translating gives CASSLGRRPTCEQYF.

This clonotype was observed many times. The chain has TRBV7-6 and TRBJ2-1; 14 bases align to TRBD2. CDR1 is SGHVS and CDR2 is FNYEAQ in the germline V gene. Trimming took 4 bases from V and 10 from J; bases not matched to a gene: 12. This CDR3 is 17 amino acids long. For the CDR3, the DNA is TGTGCCAGCAGCTGGAGACCGGGACTAGCGGGAGAAGAAGAGCAGTTCTTC. It specifies CASSWRPGLAGEEEQFF. Complete variable domain (other parts from reference TRBV7-6 and TRBJ2-1): GAGVSQSPRYKVTKRGQDVALRCDPISGHVSLYWYRQALGQGPEFLTYFNYEAQQDKSGLPNDRFSAERPEGSISTLTIQRTEQRDSAMYRCASSWRPGLAGEEEQFFGPGTRLTVL.

This clonotype was counted many times. The V gene is TRBV20-1, the J gene TRBJ1-1, with D perhaps TRBD1 (6 bases). V was pared by 0 bases and J by 1 base, with 15 bases between. The CDR3 length is 16 residues. CDR1 and CDR2 (germline): DFQATT, SNEGSKA (reference sequence). This chain's CDR3 is CSARDMTGVENTEAFF. Here the CDR3 DNA reads TGCAGTGCTAGAGATATGACAGGTGTTGAGAACACTGAAGCTTTCTTT.

This clonotype was seen repeatedly, ten times or more. The chain uses TRBV28 and TRBJ2-7; TRBD2 aligns across 8 bases. CDR3 length: 18 residues. The V gene's germline CDR1 is MDHEN and CDR2 SYDVKM. The junction had 13 bases not matched to a gene; V was cut back by 1 base and J by 2 bases. The CDR3 DNA follows: TGTGCCAGCAGTTTATATCCCTCCGTCTCGGGACTAGCCTACGAGCAGTACTTC. As protein: CASSLYPSVSGLAYEQYF.

This clonotype was observed many times. CDR3 DNA sequence: TGTGCCAGCAGTCAGACAGGGAGCTATGGCTACACCTTC. Its protein product is CASSQTGSYGYTF. The gene calls are TRBV2 and TRBJ1-2, with 7 bases lining up with TRBD1. The CDR3 length is 13 residues. Per the germline V gene, CDR1 is SNHLY and CDR2 is FYNNEI. Trimming cost V 5 bases and J 4 bases; bases outside gene matches: 4.

In this sample, this clonotype turned up many times. J is TRBJ1-1 and V is TRBV7-6, with TRBD1 as a possible D gene (6 bases). Trimming stripped 1 base from V and 1 base from J, with 10 bases between. CDR3 length: 15 residues. Germline values: CDR1 SGHVS, CDR2 FNYEAQ. The CDR3 sequence is CASSLEGGGNTEAFF. The CDR3, as DNA: TGTGCCAGCAGCTTAGAGGGAGGGGGGAACACTGAAGCTTTCTTT.

This clonotype has ten or more counts. The chain has TRBV7-9 and TRBJ2-1; D perhaps matches TRBD2 (6 bases). The V gene lost 1 base and the J gene lost 5 bases, with 15 bases spanning the gap. Germline V gene data show CDR1 as SEHNR and CDR2 as FQNEAQ (reference sequence). This CDR3 has 16 amino acids. The CDR3 protein is CASSLVVGGGDNEQFF. The CDR3 DNA follows: TGTGCCAGCAGCTTAGTTGTTGGGGGAGGTGACAATGAGCAGTTCTTC. Looking up the rest from reference TRBV7-9 and TRBJ2-1 gives the full variable domain: DTGVSQNPRHKITKRGQNVTFRCDPISEHNRLYWYRQTLGQGPEFLTYFQNEAQLEKSRLLSDRFSAERPKGSFSTLEIQRTEQGDSAMYLCASSLVVGGGDNEQFFGPGTRLTVL.

This clonotype was recorded at least ten times. This chain joins TRBV5-1 and TRBJ2-3; TRBD2 aligns across 8 bases. The CDR3 has 16 residues. The germline V gene encodes CDR1 SGHRS and CDR2 YFSETQ. J gave up 0 bases and V 5 bases, and 8 bases lay outside the gene matches. The CDR3 bases are TGCGCCAGCAGTCAGTCTAGCGGGCCGAGCACAGATACGCAGTATTTT. Protein product: CASSQSSGPSTDTQYF.